This TCR beta chain emerged from a study of cytomegalovirus exposure and HLA in healthy donors (dated by TCRdb to the late 2010s). For the wider study: According to a later analysis, the approximately 120 validation repertoires were produced on the same platform as the roughly 600 repertoires of the first cohort. The study aimed to test whether signatures of past pathogen exposure could be identified by cataloging public T cell receptors. In addition to the first cohort of around 670 subjects, a separate validation cohort of over 90 different subjects was used. To predict cytomegalovirus infection status, the study combined high-throughput TCR immunosequencing, statistical association of individual TCRs with disease status, and machine learning. What the research found in general, with its limitations: Most TCR sequences were observed very rarely across donors, whereas some public TCRs were present in many individuals. The authors suggested that the approach could potentially be generalized to other disease states and immunological phenotypes. In vitro tests confirmed that a few of the cytomegalovirus-associated TCR beta chains recognize cytomegalovirus antigens. The validation cohort had no HLA typing available for a later analysis, so co-occurrence within that cohort was assessed over all 120 or so repertoires. The study gave a list of some 150 TCR beta chains associated with cytomegalovirus. Subsequent analysis determined that TCRs grouped into clusters in the first cohort also showed a tendency toward co-occurrence across the roughly 120 validation repertoires, and 85% to 95% of cluster scores exceeded 0. Cytomegalovirus status was reported to be diagnosed by the classifier with high specificity and sensitivity in both the original and validation cohorts.

The CDR3 starts with the cysteine, ends with the phenylalanine, and has 15 residues. Solely the CDR3 DNA is kept, with 45 bases framed from the first base. CDR1 and CDR2 are drawn from the germline V gene: MDHEN, SYDVKM. Here V drops 7 bases and J drops 0 bases, and the junction holds 3 bases not matched to any gene. Library preparation was by the immunoSEQ multiplex PCR assay. Turning to the authors' computational methods: A statistical classification framework was built to diagnose cytomegalovirus status from the catalog of TCR beta chain sequences. Imported from immuneACCESS, the table was reduced by TCRdb to in-frame sequences with V and J called. These copies leave out some clones; in studies compared against another copy, an unresolved V gene accounts for under half, and the cause of the remainder is not known. The D gene and trimming were derived from the DNA, and the V and J assignments and clone size from that table. In all, the sample holds 100,000 to 150,000 clones, and approximately 90% of those were seen once. 1.5% to 2% of the sample is taken by the ten largest.

The donors were included in the validation cohort of over a hundred subjects, a group kept apart from the roughly 700-subject first cohort. As concerns this clone: What this receptor recognizes is not known. Per-base qualities were not stored, and no clone one base away is much larger.

Sequencing input: PBMCs. The sequence joins TRBV28 to TRBJ2-7; 13 bases in the junction line up with TRBD2. The receptor's source is a young man in good health and CMV-seronegative. Here the CDR3 is given as CASKLAGGLSYEQYF. The nucleotide sequence is TGTGCCAGCAAACTAGCGGGAGGGCTCTCCTACGAGCAGTACTTC.